A single sample gave rise to the 27 T cell receptor beta chains below, sequenced in a study of blood T cell repertoires in COVID-19. The protocol was immunoSEQ multiplex PCR, while the TCRdb copy is restricted to in-frame clones and leaves out a portion. This table holds some 97,000 clones, over 75% found once. What was sequenced was peripheral blood. The receptors were sampled from a man in his fifties with acute or convalescent COVID-19.

This chain connects TRBV6-5 to TRBJ1-6; the match to TRBD1 covers 11 bases. CDR1 and CDR2 from the germline V gene are MNHEY and SVGAGI. The V and J ends lost 6 bases and 10 bases, in that order; junction bases with no gene match: 8. There are 15 residues in the CDR3. The CDR3 reads CASRQDRGRDSPLHF. The CDR3 DNA is TGTGCCAGCAGACAGGACAGGGGGCGAGACTCACCCCTCCACTTT.

The chain is built from TRBV30 and TRBJ2-2; a possible D gene is TRBD2 (8 bases). The germline CDR1 and CDR2 sequences are GTSNPN and SVGIG (reference sequence). Trimming cost V 5 bases and J 7 bases, with 17 bases left between them. The CDR3 contains 14 residues. CDR3 sequence: CAWRGGGGVGELFF. The CDR3 nucleotides read TGTGCCTGGCGGGGGGGAGGGGGCGTCGGGGAGCTGTTTTTT.

V is TRBV27 and J is TRBJ2-7; 11 nucleotides match TRBD1. With V trimmed by 5 bases and J by 5 bases, 11 bases remained unmatched. Germline-derived CDR1 and CDR2 are MNHEY and SMNVEV (reference sequence). The CDR3 extends over 16 amino acids. The CDR3 nucleotides are TGTGCCAGCAGTCCTCTTGGACAGGGGGCGCTGGACGAGCAGTACTTC. Its translation: CASSPLGQGALDEQYF.

This chain connects TRBV30 to TRBJ1-1, with D possibly being TRBD1 (5 bases). CDR1 GTSNPN and CDR2 SVGIG come from the germline V gene (reference sequence). Trimming removed 6 bases from V and 0 bases from J, with 11 bases in between. This CDR3 is 13 amino acids long. The CDR3 bases are TGTGCCTGCCTTCCGGACATGAACACTGAAGCTTTCTTT. The encoded protein is CACLPDMNTEAFF.

DNA for the CDR3: TGTGCCAGCAGCTTAACTGTGAACTATGGCTACACCTTC. Its translation is CASSLTVNYGYTF. The chain combines TRBV11-2 with TRBJ1-2, with D hard to call. Trimming shortened V by 2 bases and J by 2 bases, and 6 bases separated the two germline ends. Per germline, CDR1 SGHAT and CDR2 FQNNGV. CDR3 length: 13 amino acids.

The chain carries TRBV6-2 or TRBV6-3 and TRBJ2-1, with 9 bases fitting TRBD1. The V segment lost 5 bases and the J segment 8 bases; nucleotides outside the gene matches: 10. Germline values: CDR1 MNHEY, CDR2 SVGEGT. The CDR3 has 15 amino acids. DNA of the CDR3: TGTGCCAGCAGTCAAACAGGGGGCGGTCCTGATGAGCAGTTCTTC. Translation: CASSQTGGGPDEQFF.

The rearrangement joins TRBV2 to TRBJ1-1; perhaps TRBD1 as D (6 bases). Deletions cut 1 base from V and 10 bases from J, with 16 bases between. This CDR3 has 14 amino acids. From germline, CDR1 is SNHLY and CDR2 FYNNEI. Written as DNA, the CDR3 is TGTGCCAGCAGTGAAGGGGGCAGGGGCCCGGGAGCTTTCTTT. The encoded protein is CASSEGGRGPGAFF.

The chain uses TRBV6-1 and TRBJ2-3, with 7 nucleotides matching TRBD2. The V gene's germline CDR1 is MNHNS and CDR2 SASEGT. Unmatched junction bases numbered 7, after V lost 1 base and J lost 9 bases. The CDR3 totals 14 residues. The CDR3 sequence: CASSEGLAAGTQYF. CDR3 nucleotides: TGTGCCAGCAGTGAAGGGCTAGCGGCCGGCACGCAGTATTTT.

The V call is TRBV6-1, the J call TRBJ2-1; 8 nucleotides line up with TRBD2. The CDR3 is made up of 16 amino acids. Per the germline V gene, CDR1 is MNHNS and CDR2 is SASEGT. V was clipped by 0 bases and J by 9 bases; unmatched bases: 10. The CDR3 sequence: CASSEAFGIAGREQFF. CDR3 DNA sequence: TGTGCCAGCAGTGAAGCGTTCGGGATAGCGGGACGTGAGCAGTTCTTC.

The J gene is TRBJ2-2, the V gene TRBV4-1, with D unresolved. Germline CDR1 and CDR2: MGHRA and YSYEKL. The CDR3 sequence is 14 residues long. Trimming took 0 bases from V and 4 from J, leaving 6 bases between them. This CDR3 reads CASSQDQLTGELFF. Here the CDR3 DNA reads TGCGCCAGCAGCCAAGATCAACTCACCGGGGAGCTGTTTTTT.

The chain employs TRBV19 and TRBJ1-1; maybe TRBD1 (5 bases). Per the germline V gene, CDR1 is LNHDA and CDR2 is SQIVND (reference sequence). The CDR3 covers 16 residues. The V end lost 3 bases, the J end lost 1 base, and 15 bases lay between the germline ends. The CDR3 DNA sequence: TGTGCCAGTAGTATCATATGGGCAGGGCCGAACACTGAAGCTTTCTTT. Its protein product is CASSIIWAGPNTEAFF. The complete variable domain, with remaining parts taken from reference TRBV19 and TRBJ1-1, reads DGGITQSPKYLFRKEGQNVTLSCEQNLNHDAMYWYRQDPGQGLRLIYYSQIVNDFQKGDIAEGYSVSREKKESFPLTVTSAQKNPTAFYLCASSIIWAGPNTEAFFGQGTRLTVV.

The genes are TRBV2 and TRBJ2-1, with a weak D call TRBD2 (5 bases). The CDR3 is 13 amino acids. Germline loops: CDR1 SNHLY, CDR2 FYNNEI. The ends were cut back, 5 bases at V and 4 bases at J, with 9 bases in the middle. In DNA form, the CDR3 reads TGTGCCAGCAGTTGGACTGGTTACAATGAGCAGTTCTTC. Translation gives CASSWTGYNEQFF.

The chain combines TRBV19 with TRBJ2-6; D unresolved. The CDR3 extends over 13 amino acids. The V gene's germline CDR1 is LNHDA and CDR2 SQIVND (reference sequence). V lost 5 bases and J lost 4, with 6 bases in between. The chain's CDR3 is CASSSPGANVLTF. CDR3 nucleotides: TGTGCCAGTAGTTCCCCGGGGGCCAACGTCCTGACTTTC.

This rearrangement joins TRBV11-2 to TRBJ2-7; TRBD2 matches 9 bases. V trimming: 5 bases; J trimming: 4 bases; junction bases outside the gene matches: 9. The CDR3 sequence is 15 residues long. Germline V gives CDR1 SGHAT, CDR2 FQNNGV. CDR3: CASSPYGSGSYEQYF. CDR3 DNA: TGTGCCAGCAGCCCCTATGGTAGCGGGAGTTACGAGCAGTACTTC.

The table lists this clone with a few counts. The chain couples TRBV5-1 to TRBJ2-7; D is uncertain. The CDR3 runs 14 residues. Germline CDR1 is SGHRS and CDR2 is YFSETQ. With 4 bases removed from V and 6 bases from J, the gap between germline ends came to 17 bases. As DNA, the CDR3 is TGCGCCAGCAGCCTGGCAGTGACTTATTTCGAGCAGTACTTC. It encodes CASSLAVTYFEQYF.

This chain joins TRBV10-3 and TRBJ1-5; D is unclear. This CDR3 is 13 amino acids long. The germline V gene has CDR1 ENHRY and CDR2 SYGVKD. V was shortened by 7 bases and J by 5 bases, with 12 bases between the two germline ends. The CDR3 region is CAITGGQDQPQHF. DNA for the CDR3: TGTGCCATCACGGGAGGGCAGGATCAGCCCCAGCATTTT.

V usage is TRBV4-1 and J usage is TRBJ2-2; D is uncertain. Germline V gene sequence: CDR1 MGHRA, CDR2 YSYEKL. The ends were cut back, 3 bases at V and 4 bases at J, with 12 bases in the middle. CDR3 length equals 15 residues. Here the CDR3 DNA reads TGCGCCAGCAGCCATCAACTGGTAGTCACCGGGGAGCTGTTTTTT. Amino acids: CASSHQLVVTGELFF.

There are a few counts of this clone. This chain uses TRBV18 with TRBJ1-5; 9 nucleotides agree with TRBD1. V gave up 3 bases and J gave up 2 bases; unmatched junction bases: 5. CDR3 length: 16 amino acids. Germline loops: CDR1 KGHSH, CDR2 LQKENI. The DNA for the CDR3 is TGTGCCAGCTCACCGGAACAGGGGGCCCGCAATCAGCCCCAGCATTTT. This codes for CASSPEQGARNQPQHF.

The genes are TRBV6-5 and TRBJ1-2, with TRBD1 matching 8 bases. The length of the CDR3 is 15 residues. Germline CDR1 reads MNHEY; CDR2 reads SVGAGI. The trim removed 6 bases at V and 2 bases at J, leaving 8 bases unmatched. The CDR3 loop reads CASSPGQDGNYGYTF. CDR3 DNA: TGTGCCAGCAGCCCGGGACAGGATGGGAACTATGGCTACACCTTC.

This clone was seen a handful of times. CDR3 protein: CASSPGLMGTNYGYTF. CDR3 DNA sequence: TGCGCCAGCAGCCCGGGACTTATGGGCACTAACTATGGCTACACCTTC. The V call is TRBV4-1, the J call TRBJ1-2; perhaps TRBD1 as D (5 bases). This CDR3 region has 16 residues. The germline V gene encodes CDR1 MGHRA and CDR2 YSYEKL. V shed 4 bases and J shed 0 bases, with 15 bases lying between them.

The chain joins TRBV27 to TRBJ1-1, with D tentatively TRBD1 (6 bases). Trimming removed 6 bases at V and 6 bases at J, with 17 bases between. The CDR3 is 14 residues long. Germline V gene data show CDR1 as MNHEY and CDR2 as SMNVEV (reference sequence). CDR3 sequence: CASRWTVVGSEAFF. In DNA form, the CDR3 reads TGTGCCAGCAGATGGACAGTAGTGGGCTCTGAAGCTTTCTTT.

The gene calls are TRBV2 and TRBJ1-2; TRBD1 aligns across 10 bases. The germline V gene has CDR1 SNHLY and CDR2 FYNNEI. This CDR3 has 15 amino acids. J lost 8 bases, V lost 5 bases, and 11 bases had no gene match. In DNA form, the CDR3 reads TGTGCCAGCAGTAAGGGGACAGGGGCTTCTAACGGCTACACCTTC. As protein: CASSKGTGASNGYTF.

This chain uses TRBV11-2 with TRBJ1-4; D remains unclear. Trimming removed 5 bases from V and 5 bases from J, with 6 bases in between. The CDR3 totals 12 residues. Germline V gives CDR1 SGHAT, CDR2 FQNNGV. The CDR3 region is CASSRVNEKLFF. CDR3 bases: TGTGCCAGCAGCCGAGTGAATGAAAAACTGTTTTTT.

The chain employs TRBV30 and TRBJ1-5, with TRBD1 as a possible D gene (5 bases). The CDR3 covers 17 residues. Germline V gene data show CDR1 as GTSNPN and CDR2 as SVGIG (reference sequence). Trimming shortened V by 2 bases and J by 0 bases, and 17 bases separated the two germline ends. The CDR3 nucleotides are TGTGCCTGGAGTTTCGCGGGACTTAAGTATAGCAATCAGCCCCAGCATTTT. This sequence encodes CAWSFAGLKYSNQPQHF. The full variable domain, its missing parts supplied by reference TRBV30 and TRBJ1-5, is SQTIHQWPATLVQPVGSPLSLECTVEGTSNPNLYWYRQAAGRGLQLLFYSVGIGQISSEVPQNLSASRPQDRQFILSSKKLLLSDSGFYLCAWSFAGLKYSNQPQHFGDGTRLSIL.

This chain connects TRBV3-1 (or the pseudogene TRBV3-2) to TRBJ2-7; D not resolved. The germline V gene encodes CDR1 LGHDT and CDR2 YNNKEL (reference sequence). This CDR3 comprises 13 residues. The V gene lost 4 bases and the J gene lost 3 bases, with 10 bases spanning the gap. In nucleotides, the CDR3 is TGTGCCAGCAGCCGAGCCCTATACTACGAGCAGTACTTC. Residues: CASSRALYYEQYF.

This chain connects TRBV7-8 to TRBJ1-1, with D possibly being TRBD1 (5 bases). This CDR3 has 15 amino acids. From germline, CDR1 is SGHVS and CDR2 FQNEAQ. V was shortened by 6 bases and J by 0 bases, with 14 bases between the two germline ends. In nucleotides, the CDR3 is TGTGCCAGCAGACCTAAACAGGTGATGAACACTGAAGCTTTCTTT. Amino acids: CASRPKQVMNTEAFF.

V is TRBV7-7 and J is TRBJ2-1; TRBD2 might be the D (6 bases). V was trimmed by 2 bases and J by 7 bases, leaving 12 bases between them. CDR3 size: 14 residues. Per the germline V gene, CDR1 is SSHAT and CDR2 is FNYEAQ (reference sequence). CDR3 loop: CASSLPGARNEQFF. CDR3 nucleotides: TGTGCCAGCAGCTTACCGGGAGCTAGGAATGAGCAGTTCTTC.